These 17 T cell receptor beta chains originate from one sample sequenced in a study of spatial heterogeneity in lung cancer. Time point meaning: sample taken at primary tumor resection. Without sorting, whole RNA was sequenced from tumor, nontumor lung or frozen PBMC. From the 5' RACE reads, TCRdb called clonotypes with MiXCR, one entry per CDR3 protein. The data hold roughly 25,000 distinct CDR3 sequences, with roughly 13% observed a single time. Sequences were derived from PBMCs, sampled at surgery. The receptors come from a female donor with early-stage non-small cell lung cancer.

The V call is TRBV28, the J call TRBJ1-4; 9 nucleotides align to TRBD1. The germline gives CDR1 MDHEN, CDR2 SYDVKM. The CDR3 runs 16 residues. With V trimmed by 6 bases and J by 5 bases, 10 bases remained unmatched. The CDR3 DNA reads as TGTGCCAGCAGGCCTTATCCGACAGGGGGGAATGAAAAACTGTTTTTT. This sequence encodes CASRPYPTGGNEKLFF.

The CDR3 sequence is CSGSGQGFLSGANVLTF. The CDR3 nucleotides read TGCAGTGGTTCGGGACAGGGATTTCTCTCTGGGGCCAACGTCCTGACTTTC. The rearrangement links TRBV20-1 to TRBJ2-6; 9 bases align to TRBD1. CDR3 length equals 17 residues. The germline V gene has CDR1 DFQATT and CDR2 SNEGSKA (reference sequence). The J segment lost 0 bases and the V segment lost 7 bases, leaving 10 bases of the junction unmatched.

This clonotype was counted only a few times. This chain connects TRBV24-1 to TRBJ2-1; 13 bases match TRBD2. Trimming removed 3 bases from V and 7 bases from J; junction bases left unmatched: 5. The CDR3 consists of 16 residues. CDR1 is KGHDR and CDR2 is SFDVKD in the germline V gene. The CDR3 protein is CATSDTGTSGANEQFF. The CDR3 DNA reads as TGTGCCACCAGTGATACCGGGACTAGCGGGGCAAATGAGCAGTTCTTC.

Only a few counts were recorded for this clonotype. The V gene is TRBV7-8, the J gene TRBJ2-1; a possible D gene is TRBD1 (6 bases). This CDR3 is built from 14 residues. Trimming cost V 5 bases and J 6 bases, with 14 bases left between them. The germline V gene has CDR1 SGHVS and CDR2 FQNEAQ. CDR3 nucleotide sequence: TGTGCCAGCAGCCCAATGGACAGCGGCAATGAGCAGTTCTTC. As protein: CASSPMDSGNEQFF.

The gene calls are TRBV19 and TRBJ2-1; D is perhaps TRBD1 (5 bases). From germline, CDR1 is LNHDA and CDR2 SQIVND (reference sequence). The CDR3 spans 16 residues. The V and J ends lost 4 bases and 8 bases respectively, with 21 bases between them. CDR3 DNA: TGTGCCAGTAGTACGAACAGGCCCTCCCCTGCTTATGAGCAGTTCTTC. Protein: CASSTNRPSPAYEQFF.

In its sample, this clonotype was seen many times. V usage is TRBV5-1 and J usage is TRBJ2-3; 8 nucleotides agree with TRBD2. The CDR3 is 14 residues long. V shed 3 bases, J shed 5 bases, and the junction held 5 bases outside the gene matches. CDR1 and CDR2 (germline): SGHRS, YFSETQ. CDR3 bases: TGCGCCAGCAGCTGGAGCGGGAGCTTAGATACGCAGTATTTT. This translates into CASSWSGSLDTQYF.

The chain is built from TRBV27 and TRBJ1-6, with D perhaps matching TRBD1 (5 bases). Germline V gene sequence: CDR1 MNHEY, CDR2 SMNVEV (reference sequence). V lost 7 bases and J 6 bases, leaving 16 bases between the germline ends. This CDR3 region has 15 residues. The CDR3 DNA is TGTGCCAGCATGTCCGTCCCGGGGGGTAATTCACCCCTCCACTTT. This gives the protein CASMSVPGGNSPLHF.

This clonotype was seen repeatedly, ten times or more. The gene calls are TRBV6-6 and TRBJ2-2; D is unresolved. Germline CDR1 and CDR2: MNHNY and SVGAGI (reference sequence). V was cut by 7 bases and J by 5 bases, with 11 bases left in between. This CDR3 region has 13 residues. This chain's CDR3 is CASNHGGTGELFF. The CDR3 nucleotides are TGTGCCAGCAACCACGGTGGGACCGGGGAGCTGTTTTTT.

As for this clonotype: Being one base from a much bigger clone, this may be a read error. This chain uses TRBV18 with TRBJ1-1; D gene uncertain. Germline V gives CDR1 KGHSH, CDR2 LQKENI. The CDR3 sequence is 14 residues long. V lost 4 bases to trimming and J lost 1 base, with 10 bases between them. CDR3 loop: CASSLSGTNTEAFF. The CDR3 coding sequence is TGTGCCAGCTCACTAAGCGGAACGAACACTGAAGCTTTCTTT. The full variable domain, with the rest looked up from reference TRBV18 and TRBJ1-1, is NAGVMQNPRHLVRRRGQEARLRCSPMKGHSHVYWYRQLPEEGLKFMVYLQKENIIDESGMPKERFSAEFPKEGPSILRIQQVVRGDSAAYFCASSLSGTNTEAFFGQGTRLTVV.

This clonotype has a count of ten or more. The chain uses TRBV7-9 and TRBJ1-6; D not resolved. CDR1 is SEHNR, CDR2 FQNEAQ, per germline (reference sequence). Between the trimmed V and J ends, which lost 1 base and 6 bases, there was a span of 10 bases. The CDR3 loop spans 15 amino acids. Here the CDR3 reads CASSLGRSFNSPLHF. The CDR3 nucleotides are TGTGCCAGCAGCTTAGGTCGGAGTTTTAATTCACCCCTCCACTTT.

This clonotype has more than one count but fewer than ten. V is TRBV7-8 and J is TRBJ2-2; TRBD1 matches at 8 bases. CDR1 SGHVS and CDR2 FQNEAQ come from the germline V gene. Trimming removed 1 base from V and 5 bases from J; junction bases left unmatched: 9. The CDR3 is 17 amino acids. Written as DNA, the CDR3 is TGTGCCAGCAGCTTAGTCGGACAGGGCGATGTGACCGGGGAGCTGTTTTTT. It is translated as CASSLVGQGDVTGELFF. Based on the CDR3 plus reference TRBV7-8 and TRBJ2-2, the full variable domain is GAGVSQSPRYKVAKRGQDVALRCDPISGHVSLFWYQQALGQGPEFLTYFQNEAQLDKSGLPSDRFFAERPEGSVSTLKIQRTQQEDSAVYLCASSLVGQGDVTGELFFGEGSRLTVL.

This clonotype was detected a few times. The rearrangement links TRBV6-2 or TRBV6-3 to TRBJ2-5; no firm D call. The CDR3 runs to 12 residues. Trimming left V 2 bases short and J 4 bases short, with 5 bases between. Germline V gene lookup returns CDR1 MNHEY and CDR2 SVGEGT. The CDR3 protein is CASSYVGETQYF. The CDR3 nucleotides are TGTGCCAGCAGTTACGTGGGAGAGACCCAGTACTTC.

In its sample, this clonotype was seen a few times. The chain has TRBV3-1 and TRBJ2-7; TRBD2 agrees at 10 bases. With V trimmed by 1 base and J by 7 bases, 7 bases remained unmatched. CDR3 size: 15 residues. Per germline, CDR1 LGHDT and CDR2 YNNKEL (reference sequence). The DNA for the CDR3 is TGTGCCAGCAGCCAAGGCCTAGCGGGAGCTCGGGAGCAGTACTTC. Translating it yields CASSQGLAGAREQYF.

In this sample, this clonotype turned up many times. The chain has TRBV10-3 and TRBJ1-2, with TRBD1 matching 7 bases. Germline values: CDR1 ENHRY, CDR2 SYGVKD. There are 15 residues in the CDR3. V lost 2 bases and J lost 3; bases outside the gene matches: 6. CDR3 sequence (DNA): TGTGCCATCAGTGAGGTACAGGGGTCGTACTATGGCTACACCTTC. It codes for CAISEVQGSYYGYTF.

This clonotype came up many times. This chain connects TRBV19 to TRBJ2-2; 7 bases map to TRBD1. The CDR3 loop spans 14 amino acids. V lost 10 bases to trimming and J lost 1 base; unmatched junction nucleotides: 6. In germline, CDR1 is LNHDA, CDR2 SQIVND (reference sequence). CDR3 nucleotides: TGTGCCATCACAGGGGTCATGAACACCGGGGAGCTGTTTTTT. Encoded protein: CAITGVMNTGELFF.

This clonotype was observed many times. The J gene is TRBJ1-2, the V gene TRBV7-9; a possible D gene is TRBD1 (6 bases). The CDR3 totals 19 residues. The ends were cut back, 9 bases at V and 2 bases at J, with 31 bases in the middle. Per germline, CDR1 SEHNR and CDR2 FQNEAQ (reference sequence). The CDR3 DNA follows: TGTGCCAGAACAATCGTGCGGAACGCTATGGGACACCGGAACTATGGCTACACCTTC. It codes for CARTIVRNAMGHRNYGYTF. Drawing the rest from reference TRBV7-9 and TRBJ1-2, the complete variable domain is DTGVSQNPRHKITKRGQNVTFRCDPISEHNRLYWYRQTLGQGPEFLTYFQNEAQLEKSRLLSDRFSAERPKGSFSTLEIQRTEQGDSAMYLCARTIVRNAMGHRNYGYTFGSGTRLTVV.

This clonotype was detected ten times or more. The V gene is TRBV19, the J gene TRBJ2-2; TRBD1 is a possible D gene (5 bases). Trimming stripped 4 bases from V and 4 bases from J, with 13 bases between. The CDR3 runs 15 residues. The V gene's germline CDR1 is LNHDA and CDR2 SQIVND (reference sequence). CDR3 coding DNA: TGTGCCAGTAGTAGCACCCCGACAGTCACCGGGGAGCTGTTTTTT. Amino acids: CASSSTPTVTGELFF.